Listed here is a single TCR beta chain. Its target is not known. The data belong to a study of monozygotic twins with cystic fibrosis. Study-level findings and limits: Low clonality (median about 0.0095) suggested a mostly naive repertoire. Monozygotic CF twin pairs shared significantly more nucleotide-identical clonotypes than unrelated CF individuals did.

The germline V gene encodes CDR1 KGHSH and CDR2 LQKENI. The CDR3 consists of 15 residues. V was trimmed by 3 bases and J by 4 bases, leaving 13 bases between them. The repertoire was sequenced with immunoSEQ multiplex PCR; TCRdb's copy has only in-frame clones and lacks some. The sample records about 32,000 clones, more than 85% being singletons. The genes are TRBV18 and TRBJ1-3; TRBD1 might be the D (5 bases). The receptor was derived from a girl aged 2 to 9 with cystic fibrosis. Sequencing was done on a sample of blood. CDR3 sequence (DNA): TGTGCCAGCTCACCGCAGCAGGGAGGAGGAAACACCATATATTTT. It translates to CASSPQQGGGNTIYF.